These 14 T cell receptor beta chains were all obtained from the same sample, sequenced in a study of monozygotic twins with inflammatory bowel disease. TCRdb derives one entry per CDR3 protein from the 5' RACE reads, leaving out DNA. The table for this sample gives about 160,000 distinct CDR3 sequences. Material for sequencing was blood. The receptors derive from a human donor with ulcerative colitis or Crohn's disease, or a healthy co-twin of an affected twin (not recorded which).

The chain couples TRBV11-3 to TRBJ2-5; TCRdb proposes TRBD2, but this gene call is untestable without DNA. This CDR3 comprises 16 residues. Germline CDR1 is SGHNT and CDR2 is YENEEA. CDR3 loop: CASSLGSTSSQETQYF.

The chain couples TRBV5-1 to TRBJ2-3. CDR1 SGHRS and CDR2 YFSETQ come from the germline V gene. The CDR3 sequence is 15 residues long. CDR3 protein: CASSLARVGADTQYF.

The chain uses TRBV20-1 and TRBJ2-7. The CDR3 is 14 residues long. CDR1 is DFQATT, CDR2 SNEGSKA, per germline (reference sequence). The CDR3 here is CSARDLADNYEQYF.

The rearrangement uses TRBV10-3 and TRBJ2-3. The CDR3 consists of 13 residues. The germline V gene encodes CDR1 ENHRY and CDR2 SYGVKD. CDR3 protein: CAISEGGTDTQYF.

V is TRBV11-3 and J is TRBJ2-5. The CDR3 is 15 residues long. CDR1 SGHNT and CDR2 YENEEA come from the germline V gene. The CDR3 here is CASSLDSQVEETQYF.

The CDR3 here is CASSDENTEAFF. The chain joins TRBV19 to TRBJ1-1. The CDR3 contains 12 residues. Germline V gene lookup returns CDR1 LNHDA and CDR2 SQIVND (reference sequence).

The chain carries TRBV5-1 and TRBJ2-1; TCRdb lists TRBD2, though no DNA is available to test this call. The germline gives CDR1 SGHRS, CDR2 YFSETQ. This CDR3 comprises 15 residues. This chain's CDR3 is CASSLEGPRYNEQFF.

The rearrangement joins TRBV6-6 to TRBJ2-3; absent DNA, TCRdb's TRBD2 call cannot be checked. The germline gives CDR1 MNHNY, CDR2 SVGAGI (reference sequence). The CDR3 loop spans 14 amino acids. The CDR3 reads CPSSYEGGGDTQYF.

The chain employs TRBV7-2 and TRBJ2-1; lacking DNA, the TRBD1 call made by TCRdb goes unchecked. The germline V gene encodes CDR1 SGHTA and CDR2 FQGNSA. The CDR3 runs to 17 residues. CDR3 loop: CASSLAGHRADANEQFF. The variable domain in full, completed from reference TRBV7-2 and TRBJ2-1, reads GAGVSQSPSNKVTEKGKDVELRCDPISGHTALYWYRQSLGQGLEFLIYFQGNSAPDKSGLPSDRFSAERTGGSVSTLTIQRTQQEDSAVYLCASSLAGHRADANEQFFGPGTRLTVL.

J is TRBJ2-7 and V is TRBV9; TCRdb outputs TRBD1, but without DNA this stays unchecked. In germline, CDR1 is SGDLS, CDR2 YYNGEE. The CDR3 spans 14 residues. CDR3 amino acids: CASSPRGQTYEQYF. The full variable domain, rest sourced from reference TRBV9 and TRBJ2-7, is DSGVTQTPKHLITATGQRVTLRCSPRSGDLSVYWYQQSLDQGLQFLIQYYNGEERAKGNILERFSAQQFPDLHSELNLSSLELGDSALYFCASSPRGQTYEQYFGPGTRLTVT.

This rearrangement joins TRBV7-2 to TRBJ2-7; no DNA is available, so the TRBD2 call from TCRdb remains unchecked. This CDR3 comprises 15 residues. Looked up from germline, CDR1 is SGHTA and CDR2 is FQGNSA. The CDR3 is CASSHTSGGSYEQYF.

The CDR3 spells CATSDLGPLGYHEQFF. The chain uses TRBV24-1 and TRBJ2-1; checking the TCRdb D call of TRBD1 is not possible without DNA. The CDR3 sequence is 16 residues long. The germline gives CDR1 KGHDR, CDR2 SFDVKD.

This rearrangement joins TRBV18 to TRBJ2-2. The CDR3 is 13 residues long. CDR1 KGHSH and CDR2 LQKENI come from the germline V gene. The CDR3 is CASSPPNTGELFF.

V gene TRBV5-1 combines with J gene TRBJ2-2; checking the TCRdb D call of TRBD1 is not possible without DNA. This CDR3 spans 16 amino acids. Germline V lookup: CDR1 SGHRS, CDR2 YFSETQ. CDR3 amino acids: CASSLEAGAATGELFF. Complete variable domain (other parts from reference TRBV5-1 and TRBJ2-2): KAGVTQTPRYLIKTRGQQVTLSCSPISGHRSVSWYQQTPGQGLQFLFEYFSETQRNKGNFPGRFSGRQFSNSRSEMNVSTLELGDSALYLCASSLEAGAATGELFFGEGSRLTVL.